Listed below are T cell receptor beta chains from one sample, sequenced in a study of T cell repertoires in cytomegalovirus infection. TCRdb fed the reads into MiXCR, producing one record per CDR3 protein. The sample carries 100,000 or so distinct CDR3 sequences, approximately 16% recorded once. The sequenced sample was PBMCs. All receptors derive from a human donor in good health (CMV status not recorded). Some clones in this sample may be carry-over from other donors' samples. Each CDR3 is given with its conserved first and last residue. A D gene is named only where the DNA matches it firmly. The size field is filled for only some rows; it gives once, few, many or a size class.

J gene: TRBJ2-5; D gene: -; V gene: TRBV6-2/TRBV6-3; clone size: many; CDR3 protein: CASRPDPRGTQYF; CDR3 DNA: TGTGCCAGCAGGCCCGACCCGCGGGGGACCCAGTACTTC
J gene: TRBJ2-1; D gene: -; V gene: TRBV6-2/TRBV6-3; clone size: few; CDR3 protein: CASTYVGSYNEQFF; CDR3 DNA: TGTGCCAGCACATATGTAGGATCCTACAATGAGCAGTTCTTC
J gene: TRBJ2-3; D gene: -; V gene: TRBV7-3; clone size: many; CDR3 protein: CASSKNSGGSTDTQYF; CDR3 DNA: TGTGCCAGCAGCAAGAATAGCGGCGGGAGCACAGATACGCAGTATTTT
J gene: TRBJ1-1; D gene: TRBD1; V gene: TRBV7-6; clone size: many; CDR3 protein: CASSFPRTGGTEAFF; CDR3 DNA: TGTGCCAGCAGTTTCCCCCGGACAGGGGGGACTGAAGCTTTCTTT
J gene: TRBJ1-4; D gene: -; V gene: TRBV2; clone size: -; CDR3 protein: CASSARGLLREKLFF; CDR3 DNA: TGTGCCAGCAGTGCCAGGGGACTTCTACGGGAAAAACTGTTTTTT
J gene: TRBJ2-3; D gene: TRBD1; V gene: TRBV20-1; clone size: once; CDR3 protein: CSVLSRQGGPAGTDTQYF; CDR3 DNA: TGCAGTGTACTCTCCAGACAGGGCGGCCCGGCTGGCACAGATACGCAGTATTTT
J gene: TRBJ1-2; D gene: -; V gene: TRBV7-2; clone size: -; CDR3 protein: CASSRGSINYGYTF; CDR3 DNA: TGTGCCAGCAGCAGGGGCAGTATTAACTATGGCTACACCTTC
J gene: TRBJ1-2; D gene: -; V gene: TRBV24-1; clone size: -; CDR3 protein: CATSAFTGAGYTF; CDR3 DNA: TGTGCCACCAGTGCTTTTACGGGGGCGGGCTACACCTTC
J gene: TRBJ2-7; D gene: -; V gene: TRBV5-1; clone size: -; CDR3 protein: CASSLRLGGYEQYF; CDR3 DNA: TGCGCCAGCAGCTTGAGACTAGGAGGATACGAGCAGTACTTC
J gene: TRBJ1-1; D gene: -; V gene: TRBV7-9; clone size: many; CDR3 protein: CASSLLAGGNTEAFF; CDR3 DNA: TGTGCCAGCAGCTTATTGGCGGGCGGGAACACTGAAGCTTTCTTT
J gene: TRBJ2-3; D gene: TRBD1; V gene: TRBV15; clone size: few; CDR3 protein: CATSRNRGPDTQYF; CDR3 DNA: TGTGCCACCAGCAGGAACAGGGGGCCAGATACGCAGTATTTT
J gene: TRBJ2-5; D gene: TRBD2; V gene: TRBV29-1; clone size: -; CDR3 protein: CSVEGLAGMSGETQYF; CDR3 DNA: TGCAGCGTTGAAGGCCTAGCGGGGATGTCGGGAGAGACCCAGTACTTC
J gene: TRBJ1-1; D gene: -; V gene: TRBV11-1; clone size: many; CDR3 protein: CASSLTEATEAFF; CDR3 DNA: TGTGCCAGCAGCTTGACAGAGGCCACTGAAGCTTTCTTT
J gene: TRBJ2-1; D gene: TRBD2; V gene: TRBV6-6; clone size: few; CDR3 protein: CASSYEGLAAF; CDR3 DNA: TGTGCCAGCAGTTACGAGGGACTAGCCGCCTTC
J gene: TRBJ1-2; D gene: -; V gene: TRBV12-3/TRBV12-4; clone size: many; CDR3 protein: CASSSGYRENYGYTF; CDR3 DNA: TGTGCCAGCAGTTCGGGTTACAGGGAGAACTATGGCTACACCTTC
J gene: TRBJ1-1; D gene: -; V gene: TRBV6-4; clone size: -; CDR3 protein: CASSDGGHSNTEAFF; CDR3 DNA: TGTGCCAGCAGTGACGGGGGGCACTCGAACACTGAAGCTTTCTTT
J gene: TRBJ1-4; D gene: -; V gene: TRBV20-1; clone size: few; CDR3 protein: CSARTAGTEKLFF; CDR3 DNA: TGCAGTGCTAGGACCGCTGGCACTGAAAAACTGTTTTTT
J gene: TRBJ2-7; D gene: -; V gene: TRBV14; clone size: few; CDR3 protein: CASSQCLECEQYF; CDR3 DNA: TGTGCCAGCAGCCAATGCTTAGAATGCGAGCAGTACTTC
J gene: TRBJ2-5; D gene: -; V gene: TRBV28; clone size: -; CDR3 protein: CASFRGAETQYF; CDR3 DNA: TGTGCCAGCTTCAGGGGGGCAGAGACCCAGTACTTC
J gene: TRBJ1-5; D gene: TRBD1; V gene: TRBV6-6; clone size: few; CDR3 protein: CASSYSGQGAGQPQHF; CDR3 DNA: TGTGCCAGCAGTTACTCGGGACAGGGGGCCGGTCAGCCCCAGCATTTT
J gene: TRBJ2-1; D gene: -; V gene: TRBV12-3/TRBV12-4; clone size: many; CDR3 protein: CASSQGGLGGNEQFF; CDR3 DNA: TGTGCCAGCTCGCAGGGGGGCCTCGGAGGGAATGAGCAGTTCTTC
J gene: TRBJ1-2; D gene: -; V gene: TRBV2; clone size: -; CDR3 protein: CASSDPTDFYGYTF; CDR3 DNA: TGTGCCAGCAGTGATCCGACAGATTTCTATGGCTACACCTTC
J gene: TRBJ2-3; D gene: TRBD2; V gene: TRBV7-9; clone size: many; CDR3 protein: CASSLAGVTDTQYF; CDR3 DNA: TGTGCCAGCAGCCTAGCGGGGGTCACAGATACGCAGTATTTT
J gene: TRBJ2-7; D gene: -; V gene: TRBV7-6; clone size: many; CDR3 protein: CASSRQGNKGGEQYF; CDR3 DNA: TGTGCCAGCAGCCGCCAGGGGAATAAGGGAGGTGAGCAGTACTTC
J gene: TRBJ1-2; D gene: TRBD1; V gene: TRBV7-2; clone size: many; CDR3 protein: CASSSDRTGYDGYTF; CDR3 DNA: TGTGCCAGCAGCTCGGACAGGACCGGCTATGATGGCTACACCTTC
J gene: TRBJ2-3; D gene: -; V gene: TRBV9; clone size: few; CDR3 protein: CASGGTTSNTDTQYF; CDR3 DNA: TGTGCCAGCGGGGGAACTACCTCTAACACAGATACGCAGTATTTT
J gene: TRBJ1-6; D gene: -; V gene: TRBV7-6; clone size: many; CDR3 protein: CASSLSAWGAPLHF; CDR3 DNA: TGTGCCAGCAGCTTAAGCGCGTGGGGTGCACCCCTCCACTTT
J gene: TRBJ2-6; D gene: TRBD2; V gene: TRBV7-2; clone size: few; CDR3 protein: CASSRAGTRANVLTF; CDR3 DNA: TGTGCCAGCAGCCGCGCCGGGACTAGGGCCAACGTCCTGACTTTC
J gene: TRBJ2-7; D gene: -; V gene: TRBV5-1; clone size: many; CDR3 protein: CASSTGTLSAYEQYF; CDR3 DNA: TGCGCCAGCAGCACCGGGACTCTGAGCGCCTACGAGCAGTACTTC
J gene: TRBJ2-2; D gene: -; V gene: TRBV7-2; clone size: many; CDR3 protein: CASSRGRRNTGELFF; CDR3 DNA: TGTGCCAGCAGCCGGGGGAGACGGAACACCGGGGAGCTGTTTTTT
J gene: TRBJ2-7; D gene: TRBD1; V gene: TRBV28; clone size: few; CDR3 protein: CASGQGVKKQYF; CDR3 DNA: TGTGCCAGTGGACAGGGGGTCAAGAAGCAGTACTTC
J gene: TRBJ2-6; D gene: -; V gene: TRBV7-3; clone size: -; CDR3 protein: CASSSAPGLRANVLTF; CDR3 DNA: TGTGCCAGTTCTTCTGCCCCGGGTCTTCGGGCCAACGTCCTGACTTTC
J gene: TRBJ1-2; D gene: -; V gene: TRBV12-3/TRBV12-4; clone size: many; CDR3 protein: CASSLLRTVLHYGYTF; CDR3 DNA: TGTGCCAGCAGTTTACTCCGGACAGTCCTTCACTATGGCTACACCTTC
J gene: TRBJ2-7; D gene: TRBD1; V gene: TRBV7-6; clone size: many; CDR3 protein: CASSRLTGRSEQYF; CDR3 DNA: TGTGCCAGCAGCCGTCTGACAGGGCGAAGCGAGCAGTACTTC
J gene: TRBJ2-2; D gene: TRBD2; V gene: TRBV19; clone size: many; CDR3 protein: CASSDRAGGIGELFF; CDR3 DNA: TGTGCCAGTAGCGACCGAGCGGGGGGGATCGGGGAGCTGTTTTTT
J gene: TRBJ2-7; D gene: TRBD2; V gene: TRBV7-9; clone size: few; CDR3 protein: CASSPGTSGGSYEQYF; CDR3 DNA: TGTGCCAGCAGCCCGGGGACTAGCGGGGGTAGTTACGAGCAGTACTTC
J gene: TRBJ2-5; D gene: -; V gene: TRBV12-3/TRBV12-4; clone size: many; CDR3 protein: CASSLPREETQYF; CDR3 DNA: TGTGCCAGCAGTTTACCACGCGAGGAGACCCAGTACTTC
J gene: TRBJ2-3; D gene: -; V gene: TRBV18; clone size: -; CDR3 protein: CASSLVRGQSTDTQYF; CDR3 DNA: TGTGCCAGCTCACTCGTCCGGGGGCAGAGCACAGATACGCAGTATTTT
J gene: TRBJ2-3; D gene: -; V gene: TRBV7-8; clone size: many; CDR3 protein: CASSWGGGTDTQYF; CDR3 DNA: TGTGCCAGCAGCTGGGGCGGGGGCACAGATACGCAGTATTTT
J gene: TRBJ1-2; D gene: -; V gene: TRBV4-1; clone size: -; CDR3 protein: CASSPTSGVNYGYTF; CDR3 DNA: TGCGCCAGCAGCCCTACATCGGGGGTAAACTATGGCTACACCTTC
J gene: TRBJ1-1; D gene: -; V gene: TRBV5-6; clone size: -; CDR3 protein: CASSLTVNTEAFF; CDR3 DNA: TGTGCCAGCAGCTTGACGGTGAACACTGAAGCTTTCTTT
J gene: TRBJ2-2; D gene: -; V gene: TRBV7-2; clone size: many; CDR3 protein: CASSLTPLATGELFF; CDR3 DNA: TGTGCCAGCAGCTTAACCCCGCTGGCCACCGGGGAGCTGTTTTTT
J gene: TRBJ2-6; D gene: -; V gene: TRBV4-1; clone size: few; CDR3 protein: CASSGGKKALGANVLTF; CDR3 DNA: TGCGCCAGCAGCGGGGGAAAAAAGGCGCTTGGGGCCAACGTCCTGACTTTC
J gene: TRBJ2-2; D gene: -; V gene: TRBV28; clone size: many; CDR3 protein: CASSLPYGTPNSNTGELFF; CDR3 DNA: TGTGCCAGCAGTCTTCCGTATGGGACACCAAATTCTAACACCGGGGAGCTGTTTTTT